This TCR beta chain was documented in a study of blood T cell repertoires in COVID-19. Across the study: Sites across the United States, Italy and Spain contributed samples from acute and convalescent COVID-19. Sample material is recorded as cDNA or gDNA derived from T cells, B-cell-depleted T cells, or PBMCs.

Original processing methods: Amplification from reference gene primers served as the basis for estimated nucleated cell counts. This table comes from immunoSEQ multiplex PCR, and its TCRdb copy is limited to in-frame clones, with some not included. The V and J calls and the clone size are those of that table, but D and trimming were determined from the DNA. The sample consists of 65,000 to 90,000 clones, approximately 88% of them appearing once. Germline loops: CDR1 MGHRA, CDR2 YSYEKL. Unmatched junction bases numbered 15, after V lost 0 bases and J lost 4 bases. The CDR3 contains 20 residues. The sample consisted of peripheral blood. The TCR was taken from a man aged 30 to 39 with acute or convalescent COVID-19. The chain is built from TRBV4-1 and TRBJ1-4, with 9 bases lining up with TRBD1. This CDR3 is CASSQEGRQGQGQGNEKLFF. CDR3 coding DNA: TGCGCCAGCAGCCAAGAGGGGAGACAGGGACAGGGACAGGGTAATGAAAAACTGTTTTTT.